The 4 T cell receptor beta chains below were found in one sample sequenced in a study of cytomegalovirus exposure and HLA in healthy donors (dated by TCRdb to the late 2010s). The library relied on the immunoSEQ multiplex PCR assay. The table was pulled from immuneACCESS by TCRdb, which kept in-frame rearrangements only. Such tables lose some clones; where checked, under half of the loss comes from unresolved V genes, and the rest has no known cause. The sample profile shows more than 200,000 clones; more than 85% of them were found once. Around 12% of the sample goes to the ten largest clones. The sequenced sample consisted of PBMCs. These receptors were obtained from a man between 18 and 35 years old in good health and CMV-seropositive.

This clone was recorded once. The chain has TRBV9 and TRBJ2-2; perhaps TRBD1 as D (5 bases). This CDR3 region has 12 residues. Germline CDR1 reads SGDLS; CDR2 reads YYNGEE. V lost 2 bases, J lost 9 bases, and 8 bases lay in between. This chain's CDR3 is CASSVRGRELFF. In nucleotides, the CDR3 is TGTGCCAGCAGCGTTAGGGGCCGGGAGCTGTTTTTT.

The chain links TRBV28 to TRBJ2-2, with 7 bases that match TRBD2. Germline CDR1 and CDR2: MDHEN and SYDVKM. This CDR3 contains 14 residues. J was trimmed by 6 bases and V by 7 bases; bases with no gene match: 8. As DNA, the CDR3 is TGTGCCAGCACAGTCCGACTAGCCCCCGGGGAGCTGTTTTTT. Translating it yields CASTVRLAPGELFF.

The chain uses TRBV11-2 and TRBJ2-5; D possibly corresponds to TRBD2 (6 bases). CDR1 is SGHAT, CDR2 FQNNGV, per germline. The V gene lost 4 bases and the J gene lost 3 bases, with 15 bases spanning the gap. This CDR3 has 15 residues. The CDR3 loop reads CASSSSAGGKETQYF. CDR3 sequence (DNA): TGTGCCAGCAGCTCTTCAGCGGGCGGAAAAGAGACCCAGTACTTC.

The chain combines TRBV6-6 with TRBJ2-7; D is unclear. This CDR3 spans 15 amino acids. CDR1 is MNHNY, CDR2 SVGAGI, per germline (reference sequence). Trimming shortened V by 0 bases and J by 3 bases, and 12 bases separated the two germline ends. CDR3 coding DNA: TGTGCCAGCAGTTACTCGAATGGGGATCGCTACGAGCAGTACTTC. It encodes CASSYSNGDRYEQYF.